This T cell receptor beta chain was sequenced during a study of blood T cells in healthy people across ages. Findings of the study overall: Changes in expanded clonotypes were possibly confounded, as the CMV status of donors was unknown.

V dropped 0 bases and J dropped 4 bases, with 10 bases sitting between them. The CDR3 has 15 residues. CDR1 and CDR2 from the germline V gene are PRHDT and FYEKMQ (reference sequence). On this clonotype: What it recognizes is unknown.

Primed by a sample-barcoded 5' primer and a J-beta primer mix, a second PCR proceeded for roughly 6 to 12 cycles. Via MiXCR, TCRdb re-called the 5' RACE reads, giving one row per CDR3 protein. The data hold 1.6 million or so distinct CDR3 sequences, with about 31% observed a single time. This chain connects TRBV13 to TRBJ1-3; D is ambiguous. This clonotype was obtained from a woman in her thirties in good health. Sequenced sample: blood. CDR3 coding DNA: TGTGCCAGCAGCTTAGGGCTGGACCTCGGAAACACCATATATTTT. This gives the protein CASSLGLDLGNTIYF.